The clone carrying this T cell receptor (beta chain) came up many times. Antigen unknown. Each donor (without exception) was a healthy Caucasian. Each CDR3 protein gets one entry after TCRdb re-called the 5' RACE reads with MiXCR. Of under 400,000 distinct CDR3 sequences in the sample, approximately 8.8% are singletons; the top ten hold roughly 8.9%. The CDR3 contains 14 residues. Trimming shortened V by 7 bases and J by 2 bases, and 17 bases separated the two germline ends. CDR1 and CDR2 (germline): SQVTM, ANQGSEA. The data were taken from a study of identical twins. Points from the study as a whole: Out-of-frame TCR alpha sharing observed in monozygotic twins exceeded model estimates. Analyses based on zero insertions could be partly confounded by invariant MAIT and iNKT cells.

The chain employs TRBV29-1 and TRBJ1-2; D is ambiguous. The receptor was derived from a woman aged 45-60 years in good health. What was sequenced was naive T cells sorted from blood. Written as DNA, the CDR3 is TGCAGCGCTGACCCGGCCCTGGGAAACTATGGCTACACCTTC. Its protein is CSADPALGNYGYTF.